What follows are 27 T cell receptor beta chains derived from one specimen sequenced in a study of shared clonotypes between healthy human individuals. Produced via immunoSEQ multiplex PCR; TCRdb's table is partial and in-frame only. In the table there are about 2 million clones, approximately 94% of which are singletons. CD45RO-negative CD8 cells positively selected for CCR7 made up the naive population, which excluded terminally differentiated effector memory CD45RA+ cells. Sequenced input: naive CD8+ T cells sorted from blood. The receptors were gathered from a man between 18 and 35 years old in good health.

A remark on this clone: Other DNA sequences of this sample code for an identical CDR3. This chain links TRBV9 with TRBJ2-1; the D is unclear. V lost 0 bases and J lost 4, with 5 bases in between. CDR1 and CDR2 from the germline V gene are SGDLS and YYNGEE. The CDR3 loop spans 13 amino acids. DNA for the CDR3: TGTGCCAGCAGCGTAGCCCGGTACAATGAGCAGTTCTTC. The encoded protein is CASSVARYNEQFF.

CDR3 nucleotide sequence: TGTGCCAGCAGTTCCATTACAGGGCTGAGCGAGCAGTACTTC. Protein sequence: CASSSITGLSEQYF. The chain combines TRBV28 with TRBJ2-7; D is possibly TRBD1 (6 bases). Germline-derived CDR1 and CDR2 are MDHEN and SYDVKM. The V end was cut by 4 bases, the J end by 6 bases, with 16 bases between. This CDR3 has 14 amino acids.

This chain joins TRBV5-6 and TRBJ1-3, with D maybe TRBD1 (5 bases). Germline assignment: CDR1 SGHDT and CDR2 YYEEEE. This CDR3 spans 14 amino acids. V dropped 3 bases and J dropped 0 bases, with 7 bases sitting between them. CDR3 sequence: CASSWTLSGNTIYF. The CDR3 region has the DNA TGTGCCAGCAGCTGGACACTCTCTGGAAACACCATATATTTT. Full variable domain (remainder filled in from reference TRBV5-6 and TRBJ1-3): DAGVTQSPTHLIKTRGQQVTLRCSPKSGHDTVSWYQQALGQGPQFIFQYYEEEERQRGNFPDRFSGHQFPNYSSELNVNALLLGDSALYLCASSWTLSGNTIYFGEGSWLTVV.

V usage is TRBV13 and J usage is TRBJ2-7; maybe TRBD1 (5 bases). This CDR3 comprises 16 residues. Trimming left V 0 bases short and J 0 bases short, with 12 bases between. Germline V gives CDR1 PRHDT, CDR2 FYEKMQ (reference sequence). This CDR3 is CASSLGQGRNSYEQYF. In nucleotides, the CDR3 is TGTGCCAGCAGCTTAGGGCAGGGAAGAAACTCCTACGAGCAGTACTTC.

This chain uses TRBV4-1 with TRBJ1-6; D ambiguous. Trimming shortened V by 1 base and J by 10 bases, and 8 bases separated the two germline ends. Germline CDR1 reads MGHRA; CDR2 reads YSYEKL. This CDR3 is 13 amino acids long. CDR3 sequence reads: CASSQGAGSPLHF. The CDR3 coding sequence is TGCGCCAGCAGCCAAGGTGCGGGGTCACCCCTCCACTTT.

J is TRBJ2-5 and V is TRBV21-1; the D call TRBD1 from the table was never checked on the DNA. TRBV21-1 is flagged as a pseudogene. CDR3 length equals 16 residues. The CDR3 protein is CASSPRGSLVMETQYF. The CDR3 DNA follows: TGTGCCAGCAGCCCCAGGGGCTCCCTCGTGATGGAGACCCAGTACTTC.

The V call is TRBV21-1, the J call TRBJ1-5. TRBV21-1 is described as a pseudogene. This CDR3 region has 15 residues. This chain's CDR3 is CASILFPSSARPQHF. In nucleotides, the CDR3 is TGTGCCAGCATCCTTTTTCCCAGCTCCGCGCGCCCCCAGCATTTT.

The genes are TRBV7-9 and TRBJ2-1, with 8 bases aligning to TRBD1. Germline loops: CDR1 SEHNR, CDR2 FQNEAQ (reference sequence). Trimming removed 2 bases from V and 9 bases from J; junction bases left unmatched: 15. The CDR3 loop spans 17 amino acids. For the CDR3, the DNA is TGTGCCAGCAGCTTAACGGGTATTCGGACAGGGAATGCTGAGCAGTTCTTC. Translating it yields CASSLTGIRTGNAEQFF.

This clone was recorded a few times. V and J are TRBV27 and TRBJ2-7; 14 nucleotides agree with TRBD2. Unmatched junction bases numbered 1, after V lost 4 bases and J lost 5 bases. Per germline, CDR1 MNHEY and CDR2 SMNVEV (reference sequence). CDR3 size: 14 residues. The CDR3 reads CASSSGLAGDEQYF. CDR3 sequence (DNA): TGTGCCAGCAGTTCGGGACTAGCGGGAGACGAGCAGTACTTC.

The rearrangement uses TRBV15 and TRBJ1-2, with unresolved D. The V gene's germline CDR1 is LNHNV and CDR2 YYDKDF (reference sequence). V shed 0 bases and J shed 6 bases, with 11 bases lying between them. CDR3 length: 14 amino acids. The CDR3 loop is CATSRDPYQDGYTF. Written as DNA, the CDR3 is TGTGCCACCAGCAGAGATCCGTATCAGGATGGCTACACCTTC. Looking up the rest from reference TRBV15 and TRBJ1-2 gives the full variable domain: DAMVIQNPRYQVTQFGKPVTLSCSQTLNHNVMYWYQQKSSQAPKLLFHYYDKDFNNEADTPDNFQSRRPNTSFCFLDIRSPGLGDTAMYLCATSRDPYQDGYTFGSGTRLTVV.

The chain uses TRBV4-1 and TRBJ2-1; D unresolved. V lost 6 bases, J lost 9 bases, and 15 bases lay in between. The CDR3 is 13 residues long. CDR1 MGHRA and CDR2 YSYEKL come from the germline V gene. The chain's CDR3 is CASSQLGKAEQFF. CDR3 coding DNA: TGCGCCAGCAGTCAGTTAGGGAAGGCTGAGCAGTTCTTC.

The J gene is TRBJ2-7, the V gene TRBV5-4; 11 nucleotides align to TRBD1. Unmatched junction bases numbered 2, after V lost 0 bases and J lost 3 bases. Germline V gives CDR1 SGHNT, CDR2 YYREEE (reference sequence). This CDR3 is built from 15 residues. The CDR3 bases are TGTGCCAGCAGCTTGGCGGACAGGGGGCACTACGAGCAGTACTTC. This encodes CASSLADRGHYEQYF.

This chain links TRBV10-2 with TRBJ1-2; D possibly corresponds to TRBD1 (5 bases). The CDR3 length is 12 residues. V lost 6 bases, J lost 4 bases, and 9 bases lay in between. Germline CDR1 reads WSHSY; CDR2 reads SAAADI. CDR3 coding DNA: TGCGCCAGCAGGGACACGGGCTATGGCTACACCTTC. This encodes CASRDTGYGYTF.

The V call is TRBV7-3, the J call TRBJ2-3; D remains unclear. Trimming removed 1 base from V and 2 bases from J, with 13 bases in between. Germline-derived CDR1 and CDR2 are SGHTA and FQGTGA. This CDR3 comprises 16 residues. The CDR3 nucleotides are TGTGCCAGCAGCTTAAGACACTCGACAAACACAGATACGCAGTATTTT. Translated: CASSLRHSTNTDTQYF.

This chain connects TRBV7-6 to TRBJ1-3; 7 nucleotides match TRBD1. The CDR3 runs to 16 residues. Germline values: CDR1 SGHVS, CDR2 FNYEAQ. The junction had 4 bases not matched to a gene; V was cut back by 2 bases and J by 0 bases. The CDR3 sequence: CASSLIAGGSGNTIYF. CDR3 in DNA: TGTGCCAGCAGCTTAATTGCAGGGGGCTCTGGAAACACCATATATTTT.

The chain uses TRBV13 and TRBJ2-6; D unresolved. The CDR3 runs 15 residues. Germline V gene data show CDR1 as PRHDT and CDR2 as FYEKMQ (reference sequence). V was trimmed by 2 bases and J by 0 bases, leaving 5 bases between them. The CDR3 bases are TGTGCCAGCAGCTTACAGAGCTCTGGGGCCAACGTCCTGACTTTC. Its protein product is CASSLQSSGANVLTF.

The V call is TRBV27, the J call TRBJ2-4; perhaps TRBD1 as D (5 bases). Per germline, CDR1 MNHEY and CDR2 SMNVEV (reference sequence). V was cut by 0 bases and J by 6 bases, with 6 bases left in between. The CDR3 sequence is 13 residues long. The DNA of the CDR3 is TGTGCCAGCAGTTTATCAGGGGCAAACATTCAGTACTTC. Translating gives CASSLSGANIQYF.

The rearrangement uses TRBV12-5 and TRBJ2-7; the match to TRBD1 covers 9 bases. This CDR3 has 14 amino acids. V lost 9 bases and J lost 1; bases outside the gene matches: 7. Germline V CDR1 and CDR2: LGHNT, FRNRAP. CDR3 region: CASEPGQGSYEQYF. DNA of the CDR3: TGTGCTAGCGAACCGGGACAGGGATCCTACGAGCAGTACTTC.

This clone appeared once. At the DNA level, this CDR3 is encoded by other sequences in the same sample as well. The chain links TRBV19 to TRBJ1-1; no reliable D call. CDR1 is LNHDA and CDR2 is SQIVND in the germline V gene (reference sequence). Trimming left V 0 bases short and J 5 bases short, with 7 bases between. The CDR3 is 13 amino acids. DNA for the CDR3: TGTGCCAGTAGTATAGACGGTGAGACTGAAGCTTTCTTT. Amino acids: CASSIDGETEAFF.

This chain links TRBV28 with TRBJ2-7, with TRBD1 matching 8 bases. The CDR3 is 15 residues long. The V gene's germline CDR1 is MDHEN and CDR2 SYDVKM. V gave up 4 bases and J gave up 9 bases; unmatched junction bases: 14. The CDR3 DNA sequence: TGTGCCAGCAGTTCCTTACGGACAGGGACCATCCGGCAGTACTTC. Encoded protein: CASSSLRTGTIRQYF.

The chain recombines TRBV29-1 with TRBJ2-7; D unresolved. The germline V gene has CDR1 SQVTM and CDR2 ANQGSEA. This CDR3 is built from 13 residues. V lost 1 base and J lost 1, with 8 bases in between. CDR3 sequence reads: CSVEVQESYEQYF. CDR3 nucleotide sequence: TGCAGCGTTGAAGTGCAAGAGTCCTACGAGCAGTACTTC.

V gene TRBV9 combines with J gene TRBJ2-1, with a weak D call TRBD2 (6 bases). The germline V gene encodes CDR1 SGDLS and CDR2 YYNGEE. The CDR3 consists of 16 residues. The germline V and J ends were trimmed by 5 bases and 0 bases, with 15 bases remaining between them. CDR3 residues: CASRRGSSGSYNEQFF. The CDR3 nucleotides are TGTGCCAGCAGGAGGGGTAGTAGCGGCTCCTACAATGAGCAGTTCTTC.

The rearrangement joins TRBV27 to TRBJ2-7; TRBD2 matches at 11 bases. The CDR3 totals 17 residues. In germline, CDR1 is MNHEY, CDR2 SMNVEV (reference sequence). V was clipped by 1 base and J by 3 bases; unmatched bases: 8. CDR3 region: CASSLLQTTSGIYEQYF. In DNA form, the CDR3 reads TGTGCCAGCAGTTTATTACAAACGACTAGCGGGATCTACGAGCAGTACTTC.

A note on this clone: Other DNA sequences of this sample code for an identical CDR3. This chain joins TRBV7-9 and TRBJ1-1, with 11 positions matching TRBD1. CDR1 SEHNR and CDR2 FQNEAQ come from the germline V gene (reference sequence). J was trimmed by 3 bases and V by 4 bases; bases with no gene match: 4. The CDR3 has 15 residues. The CDR3, as DNA: TGTGCCAGCAGCTCTCCGGGACAGGGGGACACTGAAGCTTTCTTT. It is translated as CASSSPGQGDTEAFF.

The CDR3 region has the DNA TGTGCCAGCAGTGAAATCAGGGATACTAATGAAAAACTGTTTTTT. This sequence encodes CASSEIRDTNEKLFF. V is TRBV2 and J is TRBJ1-4, with a tentative D call TRBD1 (5 bases). The CDR3 consists of 15 residues. The germline V gene has CDR1 SNHLY and CDR2 FYNNEI. V was clipped by 2 bases and J by 2 bases, with 9 bases between them.

The V and J genes are TRBV7-8 and TRBJ2-7, with D perhaps TRBD1 or TRBD2 (5 bases each). V shed 5 bases and J shed 2 bases, with 16 bases lying between them. The V gene's germline CDR1 is SGHVS and CDR2 FQNEAQ. This CDR3 is built from 15 residues. The CDR3, as DNA: TGTGCCAGCAGCGATATGGGACGGGGACCCTACGAGCAGTACTTC. Its translation: CASSDMGRGPYEQYF.

The CDR3 loop reads CASSLSNGGNYGYTF. CDR3 nucleotide sequence: TGTGCCAGCAGTTTGTCGAACGGGGGGAACTATGGCTACACCTTC. The chain is built from TRBV27 and TRBJ1-2, with D possibly being TRBD1 (5 bases). V gave up 3 bases and J gave up 2 bases, with 13 bases separating them. CDR3 length equals 15 residues. The V gene's germline CDR1 is MNHEY and CDR2 SMNVEV (reference sequence).